The 11 T cell receptor beta chains below come from one sample, sequenced in a study of blood T cell repertoires in COVID-19. TCRdb's table, derived via immunoSEQ multiplex PCR, lists solely in-frame clones and lacks some. There are tens of thousands of clones in the sample; around 86% occur only once, and less than 15% lies in the top ten. The sample comprised peripheral blood. These receptors all stem from a human donor with acute or convalescent COVID-19. The donor label of this sample is uncertain.

The J gene is TRBJ2-2, the V gene TRBV29-1; D not certain. V shed 4 bases and J shed 0 bases, with 9 bases lying between them. The CDR3 runs to 14 residues. Germline values: CDR1 SQVTM, CDR2 ANQGSEA. In DNA form, the CDR3 reads TGCAGCGTTGTCGAGCGAACGAACACCGGGGAGCTGTTTTTT. Translated, it gives CSVVERTNTGELFF.

This chain links TRBV12-5 with TRBJ2-3, with TRBD2 matching 7 bases. Germline CDR1 is LGHNT and CDR2 is FRNRAP. V lost 1 base, J lost 8 bases, and 6 bases stayed unmatched. The CDR3 sequence is 14 residues long. The CDR3 sequence: CASGLEIGLGTQYF. CDR3 bases: TGTGCTAGTGGTTTGGAAATAGGACTAGGTACGCAGTATTTT.

This clone was seen only once. This chain uses TRBV27 with TRBJ2-1, with 7 bases matching TRBD2. V was clipped by 1 base and J by 4 bases; unmatched bases: 16. The CDR3 runs to 19 residues. Germline V CDR1 and CDR2: MNHEY, SMNVEV (reference sequence). The CDR3 DNA sequence: TGTGCCAGCAGTTTATTACCTCCGTCTGGGGGAGCGGGGTACAATGAGCAGTTCTTC. Amino acid sequence: CASSLLPPSGGAGYNEQFF.

The chain joins TRBV7-9 to TRBJ1-6; 8 nucleotides match TRBD1. The J segment lost 7 bases and the V segment lost 4 bases, leaving 3 bases of the junction unmatched. The CDR3 is 14 amino acids. Germline V gene lookup returns CDR1 SEHNR and CDR2 FQNEAQ (reference sequence). The CDR3 nucleotides read TGTGCCAGCAGCTATCAGGGGGCCAATTCACCCCTCCACTTT. Residues: CASSYQGANSPLHF.

The chain recombines TRBV27 with TRBJ1-5; D is possibly TRBD1 (5 bases). V lost 10 bases to trimming and J lost 6 bases, with 16 bases between them. From germline, CDR1 is MNHEY and CDR2 SMNVEV (reference sequence). This CDR3 comprises 13 residues. DNA of the CDR3: TGTGCCACCTCTGGGGGAGGGCTTCAGCCCCAGCATTTT. Amino acids: CATSGGGLQPQHF.

The V and J genes are TRBV7-9 and TRBJ2-5, with D perhaps matching TRBD1 (6 bases). With 2 bases removed from V and 5 bases from J, the gap between germline ends came to 12 bases. Looked up from germline, CDR1 is SEHNR and CDR2 is FQNEAQ (reference sequence). CDR3 length equals 14 residues. The CDR3: CASSLMGARETQYF. The CDR3 nucleotides are TGTGCCAGCAGCTTAATGGGGGCGAGGGAGACCCAGTACTTC.

The chain is built from TRBV28 and TRBJ1-1; 7 positions match TRBD1. The CDR3 runs to 13 residues. Germline CDR1 MDHEN, CDR2 SYDVKM. V gave up 1 base and J gave up 4 bases; unmatched junction bases: 0. The CDR3: CASSLSGGTEAFF. For the CDR3, the DNA is TGTGCCAGCAGTTTATCAGGGGGCACTGAAGCTTTCTTT.

Concerning this clone: One junction end does not reproduce the germline sequence, and a read error may be involved. J is TRBJ2-5 and V is TRBV7-7; 11 positions agree with TRBD2. The germline CDR1 and CDR2 sequences are SSHAT and FNYEAQ (reference sequence). The CDR3 spans 15 residues. CDR3 coding DNA: TGTGCTAGCAGCAAGGGGGGACTAGCGGAAGAGACCCAGTACTTC. This codes for CASSKGGLAEETQYF.

This clone was seen once. The V and J genes are TRBV6-1 and TRBJ2-6; TRBD1 matches 7 bases. Germline-derived CDR1 and CDR2 are MNHNS and SASEGT. The J segment lost 8 bases and the V segment lost 3 bases, leaving 10 bases of the junction unmatched. The CDR3 is made up of 16 amino acids. In nucleotides, the CDR3 is TGTGCCAGCAGTGAGCTGGGACAGCTGATAACCAACGTCCTGACTTTC. This gives the protein CASSELGQLITNVLTF.

This sequence joins TRBV28 and TRBJ1-2, with 8 bases aligning to TRBD1. This CDR3 spans 17 amino acids. Germline CDR1 and CDR2: MDHEN and SYDVKM. With 6 bases clipped from V and 0 bases from J, the junction kept 12 bases outside the gene matches. As DNA, the CDR3 is TGTGCCAGCAGAGGGCAAACCCAGGGGGCAGCTAACTATGGCTACACCTTC. This translates into CASRGQTQGAANYGYTF.

The chain links TRBV27 to TRBJ1-1; D is ambiguous. The germline V gene encodes CDR1 MNHEY and CDR2 SMNVEV (reference sequence). Trimming removed 6 bases at V and 3 bases at J, with 5 bases between. CDR3 length: 11 residues. In nucleotides, the CDR3 is TGTGCCAGCAGGAGCGACACTGAAGCTTTCTTT. This codes for CASRSDTEAFF.